The source of this TCR beta chain is a study of Ad26.COV2.S vaccination and SARS-CoV-2 variants. This table comes from immunoSEQ multiplex PCR, and its TCRdb copy is limited to in-frame clones, with some not included. Of some 190,000 clones listed, about 83% are singletons. Germline-derived CDR1 and CDR2 are SGHVS and FQNEAQ. V shed 5 bases and J shed 3 bases, with 4 bases lying between them. CDR3 length equals 11 residues. Findings and caveats of the study: Post-vaccination spike-specific CD8+ and CD4+ T cell responses reportedly had substantial breadth. Total responses of T cells may have been underestimated by the analyses of TCR breadth and depth. People who got the vaccine had more spike-specific TCR breadth than people who got placebo.

Concerning this clone: The antigen is not known.

This clonotype was sampled from a human donor who had recovered from COVID-19. Sequenced here: peripheral blood, sampled after recovery from COVID-19. The V call is TRBV7-8, the J call TRBJ2-5; D unresolved. In DNA form, the CDR3 reads TGTGCCAGCAGCATCGAAGAGACCCAGTACTTC. Its protein product is CASSIEETQYF.